The 22 T cell receptor beta chains presented below share a single source sample, sequenced in a study of T cells in women clearing cervical HPV infection. TCRdb keeps only in-frame clones here, not all; method: immunoSEQ multiplex PCR. This sample lists 25,000 to 40,000 clones; its ten largest clones have 3.5% to 5%. Input material: blood buffy coat. These TCRs come from a woman between 18 and 70 years old with a cervical HPV16 infection that either progressed to CIN3+ or cleared (not recorded which).

CDR3 residues: CAWSVKTDNEQFF. Partial CDR3 DNA: TGTGCCTGGAGTGTGAAGACTGACAATGAG. V usage is TRBV30 and J usage is TRBJ2-1; D remains ambiguous. Read sequence stops 3 residues before the CDR3 end, and the germline J gene provides the missing end. In germline, CDR1 is GTSNPN, CDR2 SVGIG (reference sequence). V lost 0 bases and J lost 5, with 8 bases in between. The CDR3 is 13 residues long.

With respect to this clone: The read stops 3 residues short of the end of the CDR3; the missing end is completed from the germline J gene. This rearrangement joins TRBV5-1 to TRBJ2-2; TRBD1 might be the D (6 bases). Germline V gives CDR1 SGHRS, CDR2 YFSETQ. V was shortened by 5 bases and J by 4 bases, with 12 bases between the two germline ends. The CDR3 length is 14 residues. The part of the CDR3 DNA that was read is TGCGCCAGCAGGTATACAGGGAGCACCGGGGAG. Amino acid sequence: CASRYTGSTGE. The entire CDR3 protein is CASRYTGSTGELFF. Looking up the rest from reference TRBV5-1 and TRBJ2-2 gives the full variable domain: KAGVTQTPRYLIKTRGQQVTLSCSPISGHRSVSWYQQTPGQGLQFLFEYFSETQRNKGNFPGRFSGRQFSNSRSEMNVSTLELGDSALYLCASRYTGSTGELFFGEGSRLTVL.

On this clone: The missing CDR3 end, 3 residues past where the read stops, is filled in from the germline J gene. This rearrangement joins TRBV20-1 to TRBJ2-1; D might be TRBD2 (6 bases). Trimming pared 2 bases from V and 6 bases from J, leaving 11 bases between. This CDR3 has 13 residues. Per germline, CDR1 DFQATT and CDR2 SNEGSKA (reference sequence). CDR3 DNA, as far as it was read: TGCAGTGCTAGACGAGGAGGGCCCAATGAG. It yields the protein CSARRGGPNE. The CDR3, in full, reads CSARRGGPNEQFF.

Note on this clone: Read data end 3 residues before the CDR3 end; the end is taken from the germline J gene. The V gene is TRBV20-1, the J gene TRBJ1-4; 10 bases map to TRBD1. Germline values: CDR1 DFQATT, CDR2 SNEGSKA (reference sequence). This CDR3 comprises 14 residues. The CDR3 bases that were read are TGCAGTGCTAGCTTGACAGGGGGCGATTCACCA. This translates into CSASLTGGDSP. The entire CDR3 protein is CSASLTGGDSPLFF.

In regard to this clone: Read data end 3 residues before the CDR3 end; the end is taken from the germline J gene. The V gene is TRBV20-1, the J gene TRBJ1-5; D might be TRBD1 (6 bases). Germline assignment: CDR1 DFQATT and CDR2 SNEGSKA (reference sequence). CDR3 length equals 15 residues. V lost 7 bases and J lost 3, with 19 bases in between. The CDR3 loop is CSVSGGQSYNQPQHF. The sequenced part of the CDR3 DNA is TGCAGTGTTTCAGGCGGACAGAGCTACAATCAGCCC.

As concerns this clone: The sequence runs out 3 residues before the end of the CDR3; the remainder is reconstructed from the germline J gene. V gene TRBV10-1 combines with J gene TRBJ2-5, with 9 nucleotides matching TRBD2. With 2 bases clipped from V and 7 bases from J, the junction kept 2 bases outside the gene matches. Germline V CDR1 and CDR2: WNHNN, SYGVQD (reference sequence). The CDR3 has 13 amino acids. CDR3 DNA, as far as it was read: TGCGCCAGCAGTGAGCTGCGGGGGGGGACC. This sequence encodes CASSELRGGT. The entire CDR3 protein reads CASSELRGGTQYF.

Of note for this clone: The CDR3 is cut off 3 residues early in the read; its end comes from the germline J gene. This chain connects TRBV6-2 or TRBV6-3 to TRBJ2-6; possible D gene TRBD1, 6 bases. Trimming cost V 6 bases and J 1 base, with 10 bases left between them. CDR3 length equals 15 residues. Germline CDR1 is MNHEY and CDR2 is SVGEGT. The covered CDR3 bases are TGTGCCAGCAGGCCGACAGGATCTGGGGCCAACGTC. Encoded protein: CASRPTGSGANV. The full CDR3 reads CASRPTGSGANVLTF.

Details on this clone: With the read ending 3 residues before the CDR3 end, the germline J gene is used to fill in that end. The rearrangement links TRBV12-3 or TRBV12-4 to TRBJ2-5; 10 nucleotides agree with TRBD2. Unmatched junction bases numbered 5, after V lost 5 bases and J lost 5 bases. The CDR3 is made up of 14 amino acids. The CDR3 bases that were read are TGTGCCAGCAGTCCACTAGCGGGGATCGAGACC. Translation gives CASSPLAGIET. The CDR3 as a whole reads CASSPLAGIETQYF.

As concerns this clone: The read halts 3 residues ahead of the CDR3 end, with the missing end drawn from the germline J gene. This rearrangement joins TRBV30 to TRBJ1-4, with D possibly being TRBD1 (5 bases). The CDR3 runs to 14 residues. Germline-derived CDR1 and CDR2 are GTSNPN and SVGIG (reference sequence). The chain's CDR3 is CAGVGGTYNSPLFF. CDR3 bases read: TGTGCCGGGGTGGGGGGGACCTATAATTCACCA. Full variable domain (outside the CDR3, taken from reference TRBV30 and TRBJ1-4): SQTIHQWPATLVQPVGSPLSLECTVEGTSNPNLYWYRQAAGRGLQLLFYSVGIGQISSEVPQNLSASRPQDRQFILSSKKLLLSDSGFYLCAGVGGTYNSPLFFGSGTQLSVL.

For this clone: With the read ending 3 residues before the CDR3 end, the germline J gene is used to fill in that end. This chain uses TRBV7-2 with TRBJ2-4; 7 bases line up with TRBD2. This CDR3 spans 14 amino acids. CDR1 and CDR2 from the germline V gene are SGHTA and FQGNSA. The CDR3 DNA, read in part, is TGTGCCAGCAGCTTAGTTCAGGGAGGGAGTGGT. It translates to CASSLVQGGSG. The whole CDR3 reads CASSLVQGGSGQYF.

Concerning this clone itself: Read sequence stops 3 residues before the CDR3 end, and the germline J gene provides the missing end. The rearrangement joins TRBV29-1 to TRBJ1-2, with D possibly TRBD1 on 6 matching bases. This CDR3 spans 13 amino acids. Germline V CDR1 and CDR2: SQVTM, ANQGSEA. The V gene lost 7 bases and the J gene lost 2 bases, with 14 bases spanning the gap. CDR3: CSASRGLNYGYTF. The covered CDR3 bases are TGCAGCGCCAGCAGGGGTCTAAACTATGGC.

Concerning this clone: The read terminates 3 residues before the CDR3 end, so the remaining end is supplied by the germline J gene. The chain has TRBV19 and TRBJ1-2, with TRBD1 identical over 10 bases. The CDR3 runs to 16 residues. CDR1 LNHDA and CDR2 SQIVND come from the germline V gene (reference sequence). V lost 7 bases to trimming and J lost 7 bases; unmatched junction nucleotides: 15. CDR3 region: CASNSVRGQGQIGYTF. Partial CDR3 DNA: TGTGCCAGTAACTCCGTCCGGGGACAGGGGCAAATTGGC.

Regarding this clone: The CDR3 is cut off 3 residues early in the read; its end comes from the germline J gene. This chain connects TRBV20-1 to TRBJ1-6; D unclear. There are 13 residues in the CDR3. Germline V gives CDR1 DFQATT, CDR2 SNEGSKA (reference sequence). With 3 bases removed from V and 6 bases from J, the gap between germline ends came to 9 bases. Incomplete CDR3 DNA: TGCAGTGCTAGTGAAAGGGCTAATTCACCC. Amino acids: CSASERANSP. The whole CDR3 region reads CSASERANSPLHF.

As to this clone: The CDR3 end lies 3 residues beyond the end of the read and is filled in from the germline J gene. Other DNA sequences in this sample translate to the same CDR3. The J gene is TRBJ1-2, the V gene TRBV13; TRBD1 matches at 9 bases. This CDR3 has 14 residues. The J segment lost 2 bases and the V segment lost 5 bases, leaving 3 bases of the junction unmatched. The germline gives CDR1 PRHDT, CDR2 FYEKMQ (reference sequence). The CDR3 protein is CASSLGTGNYGYTF. CDR3 DNA, as far as it was read: TGTGCCAGCAGCCTCGGGACAGGGAACTATGGC.

A remark on this clone: Read sequence stops 3 residues before the CDR3 end, and the germline J gene provides the missing end. The chain couples TRBV6-2 or TRBV6-3 to TRBJ1-1, with unresolved D. With 2 bases removed from V and 2 bases from J, the gap between germline ends came to 15 bases. This CDR3 contains 16 residues. Germline CDR1 reads MNHEY; CDR2 reads SVGEGT. CDR3 protein: CASSYLFTGENTEAFF. The sequenced part of the CDR3 DNA is TGTGCCAGCAGTTACCTTTTTACCGGGGAAAACACTGAA.

Of note for this clone: Read sequence stops 3 residues before the CDR3 end, and the germline J gene provides the missing end. The gene calls are TRBV5-1 and TRBJ1-1, with 12 bases that match TRBD1. The ends lost 4 bases at V and 0 bases at J; junction bases unmatched: 7. This CDR3 is 17 amino acids long. Germline-derived CDR1 and CDR2 are SGHRS and YFSETQ. Here the CDR3 reads CASSRGTGGGMNTEAFF. The DNA read from the CDR3 is TGCGCCAGCAGCCGGGGGACAGGGGGCGGCATGAACACTGAA.

In regard to this clone: The read finishes 3 residues shy of the CDR3 end, and the germline J gene is used to complete it. The genes are TRBV6-4 and TRBJ2-2, with 7 bases lining up with TRBD1. The CDR3 is 15 amino acids. J gave up 7 bases and V 0 bases, and 5 bases lay outside the gene matches. CDR1 is MRHNA, CDR2 SNTAGT, per germline. The CDR3 bases that were read are TGTGCCAGCAGTGACTCTGAGGGGGCTGGCGGGGAG. This gives the protein CASSDSEGAGGE. Given in full, the CDR3 is CASSDSEGAGGELFF.

To note about this clone: The read ends 3 residues shy of where the CDR3 ends; the end is completed using the germline J gene. The chain couples TRBV6-2 or TRBV6-3 to TRBJ2-1; 10 positions match TRBD2. The CDR3 runs 15 residues. Per the germline V gene, CDR1 is MNHEY and CDR2 is SVGEGT. V dropped 7 bases and J dropped 2; count of bases not matched to a gene: 5. Here the CDR3 reads CASTLAGGAYNEQFF. The sequenced part of the CDR3 DNA is TGTGCCAGCACTTTAGCGGGAGGCGCCTACAATGAG.

On this clone itself: The missing CDR3 end, 3 residues past where the read stops, is filled in from the germline J gene. The chain links TRBV30 to TRBJ1-5, with D possibly being TRBD1 (6 bases). Germline loops: CDR1 GTSNPN, CDR2 SVGIG (reference sequence). CDR3 length: 14 amino acids. Deletions cut 1 base from V and 6 bases from J, with 13 bases between. The CDR3 here is CAWSEGGGSQPQHF. The CDR3 DNA, read in part, is TGTGCCTGGAGTGAGGGGGGGGGAAGTCAGCCC.

A remark on this clone: The read finishes 3 residues shy of the CDR3 end, and the germline J gene is used to complete it. V and J are TRBV19 and TRBJ2-5, with D tentatively TRBD1 (6 bases). The CDR3 consists of 14 residues. V lost 6 bases and J lost 4, with 15 bases in between. The germline gives CDR1 LNHDA, CDR2 SQIVND (reference sequence). CDR3 sequence: CASRPGAGVETQYF. The CDR3 DNA, read in part, is TGTGCCAGTAGACCCGGGGCAGGGGTAGAGACC.

Note on this clone: The CDR3 goes on 3 residues after the read ends, and that part is filled in from the germline J gene. This rearrangement joins TRBV5-1 to TRBJ1-2; D is possibly TRBD1 (6 bases). V lost 4 bases, J lost 5 bases, and 18 bases lay in between. Germline V gives CDR1 SGHRS, CDR2 YFSETQ. There are 15 residues in the CDR3. Incomplete CDR3 DNA: TGCGCCAGCAGCCCCCCCGAGACAGGATCTTATGGC. This encodes CASSPPETGSYG. Given in full, the CDR3 is CASSPPETGSYGYTF.

For this clone: The CDR3 end lies 3 residues beyond the end of the read and is filled in from the germline J gene. V is TRBV12-3 or TRBV12-4 and J is TRBJ1-5; D is possibly TRBD1 (6 bases). The ends were cut back, 3 bases at V and 5 bases at J, with 11 bases in the middle. This CDR3 is built from 14 residues. The CDR3 region is CASSFLGGHQPQHF. CDR3 bases read: TGTGCCAGCAGTTTTCTCGGGGGGCATCAGCCC.